This passage covers 6 T cell receptor beta chains from one sample sequenced in a study of control samples from healthy donors and cancer patients. Using immunoSEQ multiplex PCR, the repertoire was profiled, and TCRdb retains in-frame clones only, with some absent. Of roughly 100,000 clones in the sample, 92% were seen once. Input material: blood. The receptor set was obtained from a woman under 30 in good health.

The V and J genes are TRBV3-1 (or the pseudogene TRBV3-2) and TRBJ2-5; no clear D. The germline gives CDR1 LGHDT, CDR2 YNNKEL (reference sequence). The CDR3 runs 12 residues. The V end was cut by 6 bases, the J end by 4 bases, with 9 bases between. CDR3 sequence (DNA): TGTGCCAGCAGGGCCCTCCGAGAGACCCAGTACTTC. This sequence encodes CASRALRETQYF.

This clone came up a few times. This rearrangement joins TRBV6-2 or TRBV6-3 to TRBJ2-7, with D possibly being TRBD2 (6 bases). With 5 bases removed from V and 2 bases from J, the gap between germline ends came to 10 bases. Germline CDR1 and CDR2: MNHEY and SVGEGT. The CDR3 is 13 amino acids. CDR3 coding DNA: TGTGCCAGCAGTGACCGGGAGCCCTACGAGCAGTACTTC. This translates into CASSDREPYEQYF.

This chain uses TRBV4-1 with TRBJ1-5; TRBD1 might be the D (6 bases). Germline assignment: CDR1 MGHRA and CDR2 YSYEKL. The CDR3 spans 18 residues. The V end lost 0 bases, the J end lost 1 base, and 16 bases lay between the germline ends. For the CDR3, the DNA is TGCGCCAGCAGCCAAGATAAGGAGGTAGGGGGAAGCAATCAGCCCCAGCATTTT. Amino acids: CASSQDKEVGGSNQPQHF.

The chain combines TRBV19 with TRBJ1-1; unclear D gene. CDR3 length equals 15 residues. Looked up from germline, CDR1 is LNHDA and CDR2 is SQIVND (reference sequence). Trimming took off 2 bases at V and 1 base at J, with 11 bases between the two ends. Here the CDR3 reads CASSIQKGWNTEAFF. The CDR3, as DNA: TGTGCCAGTAGTATACAGAAAGGATGGAACACTGAAGCTTTCTTT.

The genes are TRBV5-1 and TRBJ2-2; tentatively, D is TRBD2 (5 bases). The V end lost 2 bases, the J end lost 2 bases, and 13 bases lay between the germline ends. This CDR3 contains 16 residues. Germline CDR1 is SGHRS and CDR2 is YFSETQ. The CDR3 region is CASSFYGGPNTGELFF. CDR3 nucleotides: TGCGCCAGCAGCTTTTATGGCGGGCCTAACACCGGGGAGCTGTTTTTT.

This clone was observed a few times. This chain links TRBV7-6 with TRBJ1-5; D unresolved. The CDR3 has 14 amino acids. The V gene lost 5 bases and the J gene lost 2 bases, with 10 bases spanning the gap. Per the germline V gene, CDR1 is SGHVS and CDR2 is FNYEAQ. In DNA form, the CDR3 reads TGTGCCAGCAGCCCTCATGATGGCAATCAGCCCCAGCATTTT. This sequence encodes CASSPHDGNQPQHF. Full variable domain (remainder filled in from reference TRBV7-6 and TRBJ1-5): GAGVSQSPRYKVTKRGQDVALRCDPISGHVSLYWYRQALGQGPEFLTYFNYEAQQDKSGLPNDRFSAERPEGSISTLTIQRTEQRDSAMYRCASSPHDGNQPQHFGDGTRLSIL.